One and the same sample provided the 25 T cell receptor beta chains below, sequenced in a study of T cells in Graves' hyperthyroidism and ophthalmopathy. Amplification of TCR beta CDR3 regions used RNA as the template. The HTBI set primed first-round TCR CDR3 RT-PCR. A single record per CDR3 protein comes from TCRdb applying MiXCR to the multiplex PCR reads. The data contain 350,000 or so distinct CDR3 sequences, 15% to 20% of them singletons. Sequenced material: blood. The receptor set was obtained from a middle-aged woman with Graves' ophthalmopathy.

This clonotype was counted many times. J is TRBJ1-5 and V is TRBV11-2, with D possibly matching TRBD1 (6 bases). The length of the CDR3 is 16 residues. The V gene lost 5 bases and the J gene lost 3 bases, with 17 bases spanning the gap. Germline loops: CDR1 SGHAT, CDR2 FQNNGV. CDR3 nucleotide sequence: TGTGCCAGCAGCCACACCCTTACAGGGAACAATCAGCCCCAGCATTTT. Its translation is CASSHTLTGNNQPQHF.

The V call is TRBV20-1, the J call TRBJ2-3; 11 bases fit TRBD2. Trimming cost V 2 bases and J 2 bases; bases outside gene matches: 3. CDR1 and CDR2 (germline): DFQATT, SNEGSKA (reference sequence). This CDR3 contains 15 residues. CDR3 in amino acids: CSARPLAGDTDTQYF. The CDR3 DNA reads as TGCAGTGCTAGACCACTAGCGGGAGACACAGATACGCAGTATTTT.

This clonotype appeared many times. V and J are TRBV6-1 and TRBJ2-5; D unresolved. The germline V and J ends were trimmed by 4 bases and 6 bases, with 12 bases remaining between them. The V gene's germline CDR1 is MNHNS and CDR2 SASEGT. The CDR3 runs to 13 residues. The CDR3 reads CASSAPGLKTQYF. CDR3 nucleotides: TGTGCCAGCAGTGCACCCGGATTGAAGACCCAGTACTTC.

The V and J genes are TRBV6-1 and TRBJ2-7; D uncertain. From germline, CDR1 is MNHNS and CDR2 SASEGT. V was pared by 2 bases and J by 0 bases, with 11 bases between. The CDR3 totals 15 residues. CDR3 protein: CASSEWAKSSYEQYF. CDR3 in DNA: TGTGCCAGCAGTGAATGGGCCAAAAGCTCCTACGAGCAGTACTTC.

The sample holds many counts of this clonotype. The chain combines TRBV6-4 with TRBJ2-3; the match to TRBD2 covers 14 bases. This CDR3 has 16 amino acids. Per the germline V gene, CDR1 is MRHNA and CDR2 is SNTAGT. Trimming removed 6 bases from V and 8 bases from J; junction bases left unmatched: 10. The CDR3 is CASSPGLAGVGGTQYF. For the CDR3, the DNA is TGTGCCAGCAGCCCGGGACTAGCGGGAGTCGGAGGTACGCAGTATTTT.

There are a few counts of this clonotype. This rearrangement joins TRBV12-3 or TRBV12-4 to TRBJ2-7, with D possibly being TRBD1 or TRBD2 (5 bases each). Trimming removed 8 bases at V and 3 bases at J, with 14 bases between. The CDR3 sequence is 13 residues long. The DNA for the CDR3 is TGTGCCAGCGGCCGGACTGACAGCTACGAGCAGTACTTC. Protein product: CASGRTDSYEQYF.

This clonotype was seen ten or more times. The V and J genes are TRBV25-1 and TRBJ2-7; the D is unclear. CDR3 length equals 14 residues. V was clipped by 3 bases and J by 4 bases, with 13 bases between them. Germline V gives CDR1 MGHDK, CDR2 SYGVNS. CDR3 bases: TGTGCCAGCAGTGAGGTCACTACTGCATACGAGCAGTACTTC. Residues: CASSEVTTAYEQYF.

This clonotype appeared many times. The chain links TRBV7-3 to TRBJ2-5; D remains unclear. This CDR3 has 13 residues. The V end was cut by 5 bases, the J end by 4 bases, with 11 bases between. Germline loops: CDR1 SGHTA, CDR2 FQGTGA. The CDR3 coding sequence is TGTGCCAGCAGCCCAGGCCGGTTAGAGACCCAGTACTTC. Translated, it gives CASSPGRLETQYF.

This clonotype was picked up a small number of times. V is TRBV6-1 and J is TRBJ1-2, with D perhaps matching TRBD1 (6 bases). The CDR3 is made up of 13 amino acids. With 6 bases removed from V and 2 bases from J, the gap between germline ends came to 10 bases. Germline CDR1 is MNHNS and CDR2 is SASEGT. The CDR3 reads CASSTGQNYGYTF. The CDR3 DNA follows: TGTGCCAGCAGCACTGGACAGAACTATGGCTACACCTTC.

This clonotype was detected only a few times. The genes are TRBV6-2 or TRBV6-3 and TRBJ1-1; D perhaps matches TRBD1 (5 bases). The V and J ends lost 0 bases and 7 bases respectively, with 12 bases between them. The CDR3 runs to 14 residues. CDR1 is MNHEY, CDR2 SVGEGT, per germline. The CDR3 bases are TGTGCCAGCAGTTACTCGACGACAGCTAATGAAGCTTTCTTT. Translation gives CASSYSTTANEAFF.

The table lists this clonotype with many counts. The chain combines TRBV7-8 with TRBJ1-1; tentatively, D is TRBD1 (6 bases). V lost 3 bases, J lost 1 base, and 9 bases lay in between. The V gene's germline CDR1 is SGHVS and CDR2 FQNEAQ. There are 14 residues in the CDR3. The CDR3 spells CASSLLTGNTEAFF. CDR3 coding DNA: TGTGCCAGCAGCTTGCTGACAGGGAACACTGAAGCTTTCTTT.

V gene TRBV30 combines with J gene TRBJ2-2; D ambiguous. The V end was cut by 1 base, the J end by 1 base, with 4 bases between. Germline-derived CDR1 and CDR2 are GTSNPN and SVGIG (reference sequence). This CDR3 contains 13 residues. The CDR3 here is CAWSGENTGELFF. The CDR3 region has the DNA TGTGCCTGGAGTGGGGAGAACACCGGGGAGCTGTTTTTT.

This clonotype has a handful of counts. This chain joins TRBV6-1 and TRBJ2-7, with 10 positions matching TRBD1. The CDR3 extends over 14 amino acids. CDR1 is MNHNS and CDR2 is SASEGT in the germline V gene. V was clipped by 6 bases and J by 3 bases; unmatched bases: 5. The CDR3 DNA sequence: TGTGCCAGCAGCGTAGGACAGGGGGGCTACGAGCAGTACTTC. Its translation: CASSVGQGGYEQYF.

This clonotype was found many times. This chain connects TRBV20-1 to TRBJ1-1; maybe TRBD1 (6 bases). Trimming stripped 1 base from V and 7 bases from J, with 16 bases between. The V gene's germline CDR1 is DFQATT and CDR2 SNEGSKA (reference sequence). This CDR3 is built from 14 residues. The DNA of the CDR3 is TGCAGTGCTAGAGGCAGTGCGGGGGCCCATGAAGCTTTCTTT. This gives the protein CSARGSAGAHEAFF.

Many counts were recorded for this clonotype. V usage is TRBV28 and J usage is TRBJ1-1, with no clear D. V lost 7 bases, J lost 5 bases, and 17 bases lay in between. The CDR3 is 14 amino acids. Germline lookup yields CDR1 MDHEN and CDR2 SYDVKM. The CDR3: CASNHPPRKTEAFF. Written as DNA, the CDR3 is TGTGCCAGCAACCATCCTCCGAGGAAAACTGAAGCTTTCTTT.

V and J are TRBV5-1 and TRBJ2-7; perhaps TRBD1 as D (6 bases). CDR1 SGHRS and CDR2 YFSETQ come from the germline V gene. The length of the CDR3 is 16 residues. Trimming took off 5 bases at V and 0 bases at J, with 18 bases between the two ends. CDR3 nucleotides: TGCGCCAGCAGGCTGGAGGCGACAGGTAGCTCCTACGAGCAGTACTTC. It encodes CASRLEATGSSYEQYF. Full variable domain (outside the CDR3, taken from reference TRBV5-1 and TRBJ2-7): KAGVTQTPRYLIKTRGQQVTLSCSPISGHRSVSWYQQTPGQGLQFLFEYFSETQRNKGNFPGRFSGRQFSNSRSEMNVSTLELGDSALYLCASRLEATGSSYEQYFGPGTRLTVT.

This chain uses TRBV12-3 or TRBV12-4 with TRBJ1-2, with D hard to call. V lost 8 bases and J lost 5, with 15 bases in between. This CDR3 contains 13 residues. The CDR3 protein is CASGEGDYYGYTF. The CDR3 DNA sequence: TGTGCCAGCGGCGAGGGAGACTATTATGGCTACACCTTC.

In its sample, this clonotype was seen a few times. The V gene is TRBV4-1, the J gene TRBJ1-3; tentatively, D is TRBD1 (5 bases). The CDR3 runs to 19 residues. Germline values: CDR1 MGHRA, CDR2 YSYEKL. The germline V and J ends were trimmed by 1 base and 0 bases, with 19 bases remaining between them. DNA of the CDR3: TGCGCCAGCAGCCAAGCGGCCACCGATGACAGACCCTCTGGAAACACCATATATTTT. The encoded protein is CASSQAATDDRPSGNTIYF.

This clonotype was picked up many times. This rearrangement joins TRBV2 to TRBJ1-5; a weak D match, TRBD1 (6 bases). The germline V gene has CDR1 SNHLY and CDR2 FYNNEI. V was trimmed by 7 bases and J by 4 bases, leaving 11 bases between them. The CDR3 length is 13 residues. The CDR3 region is CASTQGWNQPQHF. The CDR3 DNA follows: TGTGCCAGCACACAGGGATGGAATCAGCCCCAGCATTTT.

In its sample, this clonotype was seen many times. The chain uses TRBV20-1 and TRBJ2-3; 11 bases are a match to TRBD1. The CDR3 loop spans 15 amino acids. Looked up from germline, CDR1 is DFQATT and CDR2 is SNEGSKA (reference sequence). With 5 bases clipped from V and 6 bases from J, the junction kept 10 bases outside the gene matches. DNA for the CDR3: TGCAGTGCTGCACCGGGACAGGGGGAAGGGGATACGCAGTATTTT. Its translation is CSAAPGQGEGDTQYF.

The chain combines TRBV7-2 with TRBJ1-1, with TRBD1 matching over 10 bases. V lost 3 bases, J lost 10 bases, and 5 bases stayed unmatched. The CDR3 is made up of 13 amino acids. Germline lookup yields CDR1 SGHTA and CDR2 FQGNSA. CDR3: CASSFDRGQGAFF. CDR3 DNA: TGTGCCAGCAGCTTCGACAGGGGGCAAGGAGCTTTCTTT.

As to this clonotype: At one boundary the junction diverges from the germline segment, which might be a read error. V and J are TRBV6-2 or TRBV6-3 and TRBJ2-7; tentatively, D is TRBD2 (5 bases). The CDR3 length is 15 residues. Germline V gives CDR1 MNHEY, CDR2 SVGEGT. The CDR3 loop reads CASSYSSVLDYEQCF. The CDR3 nucleotides are TGTGCCAGCAGTTACTCTTCCGTCCTAGACTACGAGCAGTGCTTC.

This clonotype was found many times. V is TRBV12-3 or TRBV12-4 and J is TRBJ1-2, with TRBD1 matching over 7 bases. With 5 bases clipped from V and 1 base from J, the junction kept 4 bases outside the gene matches. The length of the CDR3 is 14 residues. The CDR3 region is CASSPTGINYGYTF. The CDR3 DNA reads TGTGCCAGCAGTCCGACAGGGATTAACTATGGCTACACCTTC.

This clonotype was detected many times. The CDR3 loop is CSAFSLMGAGTGELFF. CDR3 nucleotides: TGCAGTGCCTTTAGTCTAATGGGAGCGGGCACCGGGGAGCTGTTTTTT. The chain carries TRBV20-1 and TRBJ2-2; D may be TRBD2 (6 bases). Germline V gene data show CDR1 as DFQATT and CDR2 as SNEGSKA (reference sequence). V was trimmed by 6 bases and J by 4 bases, leaving 21 bases between them. This CDR3 has 16 amino acids.

The V and J genes are TRBV12-3 or TRBV12-4 and TRBJ1-5, with D perhaps TRBD1 (6 bases). V lost 6 bases to trimming and J lost 7 bases, with 16 bases between them. This CDR3 has 14 amino acids. CDR3 sequence (DNA): TGTGCCAGCAGGGGGGCGGGGGCTGGGCAGCCCCAGCATTTT. It is translated as CASRGAGAGQPQHF.